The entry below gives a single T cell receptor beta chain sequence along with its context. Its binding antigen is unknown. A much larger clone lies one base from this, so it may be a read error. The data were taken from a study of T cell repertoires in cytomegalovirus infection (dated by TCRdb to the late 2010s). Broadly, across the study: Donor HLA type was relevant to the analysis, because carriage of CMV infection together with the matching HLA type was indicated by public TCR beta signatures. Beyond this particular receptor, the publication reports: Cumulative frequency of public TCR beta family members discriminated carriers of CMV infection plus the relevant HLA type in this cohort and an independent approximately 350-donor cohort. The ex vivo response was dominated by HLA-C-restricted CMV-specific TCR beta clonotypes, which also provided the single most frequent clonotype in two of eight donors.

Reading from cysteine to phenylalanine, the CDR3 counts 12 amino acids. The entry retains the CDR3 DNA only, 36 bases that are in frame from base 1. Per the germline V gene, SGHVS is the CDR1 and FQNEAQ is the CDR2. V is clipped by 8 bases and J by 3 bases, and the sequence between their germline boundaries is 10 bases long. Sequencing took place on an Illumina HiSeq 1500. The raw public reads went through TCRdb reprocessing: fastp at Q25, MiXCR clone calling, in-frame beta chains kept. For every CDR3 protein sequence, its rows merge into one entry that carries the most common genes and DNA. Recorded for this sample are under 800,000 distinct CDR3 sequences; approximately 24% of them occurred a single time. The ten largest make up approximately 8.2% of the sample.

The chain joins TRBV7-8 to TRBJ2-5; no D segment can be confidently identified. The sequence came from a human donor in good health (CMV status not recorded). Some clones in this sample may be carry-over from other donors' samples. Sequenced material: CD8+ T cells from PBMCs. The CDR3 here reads CASGSREETQYF. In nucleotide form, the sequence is TGTGCCAGCGGGTCTAGGGAAGAGACCCAGTACTTC.